This TCR beta chain was sequenced in a study of T cell responses to AZD1222 COVID-19 vaccine (dated by TCRdb to the early 2020s). Regarding the complete study: Because spike-specific TCR depth and breadth did not differ between the two schedules, AZD1222 recipients who got a second dose at roughly 4 weeks were pooled with those who got a second dose at roughly 12 weeks. TCR sequencing was performed for about 250 trial participants, of whom some 200 were given two doses of AZD1222 and around 26 were given two doses of MenACWY control vaccine. Trial participants were enrolled into age subgroups of 18-55, 56-69 and 70-plus years, which contained approximately 150, 28 and 58 TCR-sequenced participants, respectively.

With respect to this clone: Its antigen is unknown. No base quality information exists; no much larger clone differs at one position.

The CDR3 regions of human TCRbeta chains were subjected to immunosequencing. Turning to the authors' computational methods: Repertoire TCRs were matched against a reference library of SARS-CoV-2-specific TCRs generated with the MIRA antigen-specificity platform. Breadth was defined as the fraction of unique TCRs that were SARS-CoV-2-associated, and depth was defined as the fraction of total T cells that were SARS-CoV-2-associated. Using the MIRA data, each spike-specific TCR was assigned both to the spike region to which the TCR was reactive and to a CD4 or CD8 class. Log10-transformed breadth and depth values were compared by one-way ANOVA with Sidak's multiple comparisons tests. This immuneACCESS table, as held by TCRdb, lists in-frame sequences with V and J called but not all clones. Of the missing ones, under half trace to an unresolved V gene in checked studies; the others have no known cause. The DNA gave D and trimming, while V, J and clone size come from that table. Within this sample are 170,000 or so clones, with about nine tenths of them counted one time only. Roughly 1.6% of the sample rests with the top ten.

The paper's findings and limits, for the study overall: Conclusions about previously exposed vaccinees are limited, since just 6 or 7 AZD1222 recipients were seropositive for SARS-CoV-2 at baseline. The 56-69-year group was small, and its depth increase did not reach significance, likely because of low power. Nearly half of unique spike-specific TCRs reportedly recognized epitopes outside regions mutated in the B.1.351 and B.1.1.7 variants. After two AZD1222 doses, both the breadth and the depth of spike-specific TCRs were significantly higher than at day 0 and than in MenACWY recipients. Participants were mostly white British and included more females than males, and it was suggested by the authors that clonal diversity may have been underestimated. Because no day 14 peak-response samples were available, repertoires were characterized only after the peak T cell response. CD4 TCRs associated with the vaccine covered the entire spike protein, and the dominant responses were in regions 160-218 and 743-854.

Compared with germline, V lacks 6 bases and J lacks 8 bases; bases without a gene match: 10. The germline V gene specifies KGHSH as CDR1 and LQKENI as CDR2. From cysteine to phenylalanine, the CDR3 is 14 amino acids long. Of the read, only the CDR3 DNA is kept; its 42 bases are in frame from base 1. The time point label corresponds to: baseline before first vaccination. Vaccinee samples were obtained from the UK trials COV001 and COV002, which included a single-blind randomized controlled phase 2/3 trial of AZD1222 (ChAdOx1 nCoV-19) in healthy adults. For TCRbeta chain sequencing, PBMC samples were collected from trial participants at day 0 and at day 28 after the second dose.

The receptor was derived from an adult in good health. The chain is made from TRBV18 and TRBJ2-1; TRBD1 lines up with 7 middle nucleotides. Sequences were derived from peripheral blood, sampled on day 0 of AZD1222 vaccination. CDR3 loop: CASSLRNRGDEQFF. In nucleotide form, the sequence is TGTGCCAGCTCCCTAAGGAACAGGGGTGATGAGCAGTTCTTC. The full variable domain, completed from the reference TRBV18 and TRBJ2-1 proteins outside the CDR3, reads NAGVMQNPRHLVRRRGQEARLRCSPMKGHSHVYWYRQLPEEGLKFMVYLQKENIIDESGMPKERFSAEFPKEGPSILRIQQVVRGDSAAYFCASSLRNRGDEQFFGPGTRLTVL.